This entry describes one T cell receptor beta chain. These data come from a study of blood T cell repertoires in COVID-19. As for the study in general: The study drew acute and convalescent COVID-19 samples from the United States, Italy and Spain. The analysed material was cDNA or gDNA that came from T cells, B-cell-depleted T cells, or PBMCs.

J was trimmed by 7 bases and V by 3 bases; bases with no gene match: 8. Per the germline V gene, CDR1 is KGHSH and CDR2 is LQKENI. The CDR3 is made up of 14 amino acids. In the original processing: Reference gene primers were amplified, and this amplification served to estimate nucleated cell counts. TCRdb's table, derived via immunoSEQ multiplex PCR, lists solely in-frame clones and lacks some. V, J and clone size reflect that table, while D and trimming were determined from the DNA. The repertoire holds approximately 140,000 clones, approximately 80% seen once, with roughly 7.7% in the top ten. This sequence joins TRBV18 and TRBJ1-2; TRBD1 matches 7 bases. The sequenced sample consisted of peripheral blood. This TCR was recovered from a human donor with acute or convalescent COVID-19. The donor label of this sample is uncertain. The CDR3 DNA is TGTGCCAGCTCACCTCGACAGGGAAAAATTGGCTACACCTTC. Amino acid sequence: CASSPRQGKIGYTF.